This T cell receptor (beta chain) was sequenced in a study of blood T cell repertoires in COVID-19 (dated by TCRdb to about 2020). Describing the broader study: Collaborator samples came from the United States, Italy and Spain and covered acute and convalescent phases of COVID-19. Samples were obtained from the ongoing ImmuneRACE study (first 160 participants) and from some 1,300 subjects provided by 6 global collaborators. Nearly every sample came with metadata listing a de-identified subject ID, COVID-19 status, age in years and sex. HLA class I and class II types, where available, came from metadata supplied by the sample provider rather than from assay-based typing. The prospective study material was composed of cDNA or gDNA derived from T cells, B-cell-depleted T cells, or PBMCs. The repertoires were released in a freely available public database meant as a resource for research on the immune response to SARS-CoV-2. Subjects who had been exposed to COVID-19, were actively infected with it, or had recovered from it provided the deeply sampled blood TCRbeta repertoires that made up the dataset. Study-wide findings and limitations: The quantity of clinical and demographic metadata differed by source and by participant and was supplied without curation.

One collaborating source in Seattle enrolled patients while the patients were actively infected and followed the patients over time throughout the course of disease. Collaborating institutions collected whole blood in K2EDTA tubes following their own protocols. Collaborator samples were shipped for TCRbeta analysis as frozen whole blood, isolated PBMCs, or DNA extracted from either sample type. On this clone: No antigen is known for it. No much larger clone is present one base from it, and per-base qualities are unavailable.

The immunoSEQ Assay, a bias-controlled multiplex PCR, was used to amplify TCRbeta CDR3 regions from genomic DNA. The original pipeline was this. Nucleated cell counts per sample were estimated from amplification of reference gene primers within the assay. Sequence reads were collapsed and filtered to measure the absolute abundance of every unique TCRbeta CDR3 rearrangement. For each sample, productive Simpson clonality was calculated as the square root of Simpson's diversity index across productive rearrangements. Drawn from immuneACCESS, this table holds only the in-frame rearrangements with V and J called that TCRdb kept. Clones are partly lost; checked studies trace under half to an unresolved V gene and leave the rest unexplained. D and trimming were read from the DNA, whereas the V and J calls and clone size are those reported in that table. The table for this sample lists about 480,000 clones; around 88% of them were counted only once. The top ten hold 10% to 15% of the sample.

CDR1 and CDR2 are read off the germline V gene as SGHRS and YFSETQ. For this chain, trimming is 6 bases at the V end and 5 bases at the J end, and the number of junction bases without a gene match is 9. The CDR3 spans 14 residues, from the cysteine through the phenylalanine. Only CDR3 DNA is held: 42 bases, read in frame from base 1. The receptor's source is a woman aged 50 to 65 with COVID-19, enrolled during active disease. The chain joins TRBV5-1 to TRBJ1-1; TRBD1 aligns with 8 central bases. The sample comprised peripheral blood. The sequence in DNA is TGCGCCAGCACCCTAACAGGGGGGGGGACTGAAGCTTTCTTT. Its translation is CASTLTGGGTEAFF. The full variable domain, completed from the reference TRBV5-1 and TRBJ1-1 proteins outside the CDR3, reads KAGVTQTPRYLIKTRGQQVTLSCSPISGHRSVSWYQQTPGQGLQFLFEYFSETQRNKGNFPGRFSGRQFSNSRSEMNVSTLELGDSALYLCASTLTGGGTEAFFGQGTRLTVV.